These 27 T cell receptor beta chains came from one sample sequenced in a study of shared clonotypes between healthy human individuals. The table came from immunoSEQ multiplex PCR; TCRdb's copy has only in-frame clones and leaves some out. Here the sample spans 550,000 to 850,000 clones, 72% being singletons. The source material was memory CD4+ T cells sorted from blood. Subset meaning: CD45RA-negative fraction. Receptors were obtained from a woman under 40 in good health.

The chain links TRBV6-1 to TRBJ2-6; no firm D call. Germline V CDR1 and CDR2: MNHNS, SASEGT. V lost 6 bases, J lost 1 base, and 4 bases lay in between. The CDR3 extends over 13 amino acids. The CDR3 region has the DNA TGTGCCAGCAGCCGGTCTGGGGCCAACGTCCTGACTTTC. Translated: CASSRSGANVLTF.

The chain is built from TRBV18 and TRBJ1-1, with TRBD1 identical over 7 bases. V trimming: 1 base; J trimming: 5 bases; junction bases outside the gene matches: 10. Germline V lookup: CDR1 KGHSH, CDR2 LQKENI. The CDR3 has 16 amino acids. The CDR3 reads CASSPLAQGGDTEAFF. In nucleotides, the CDR3 is TGTGCCAGCTCACCACTCGCCCAGGGGGGTGATACTGAAGCTTTCTTT.

The gene calls are TRBV27 and TRBJ1-1, with 9 bases fitting TRBD1. Germline V gene lookup returns CDR1 MNHEY and CDR2 SMNVEV (reference sequence). The CDR3 spans 13 residues. V gave up 2 bases and J gave up 13 bases; unmatched junction bases: 8. CDR3 sequence (DNA): TGTGCCAGCAGTTTAGGCAGGACAGGGGAGCTTTTCTTT. Translation: CASSLGRTGELFF.

Here the CDR3 reads CASSISGRVETQYF. In DNA form, the CDR3 reads TGTGCCAGCAGCATTAGCGGGAGAGTTGAGACCCAGTACTTC. The V call is TRBV7-6, the J call TRBJ2-5, with TRBD2 matching 9 bases. The CDR3 contains 14 residues. Germline lookup yields CDR1 SGHVS and CDR2 FNYEAQ. With 5 bases clipped from V and 5 bases from J, the junction kept 6 bases outside the gene matches.

This clone was counted between two and nine times. V usage is TRBV14 and J usage is TRBJ2-3; D assignment may be TRBD1 or TRBD2 (5 bases each). In germline, CDR1 is SGHDN, CDR2 FVKESK. CDR3 length: 15 residues. V dropped 6 bases and J dropped 0 bases, with 13 bases sitting between them. Here the CDR3 reads CASRSQGVSTDTQYF. The CDR3 DNA reads as TGTGCCAGCAGATCCCAGGGAGTTAGCACAGATACGCAGTATTTT.

The chain carries TRBV9 and TRBJ2-3, with 11 bases identical to TRBD2. The germline V gene has CDR1 SGDLS and CDR2 YYNGEE. V gave up 3 bases and J gave up 0 bases; unmatched junction bases: 6. The CDR3 is 17 amino acids. DNA for the CDR3: TGTGCCAGCAGCGAGCCAATAGCGGGGGGGAGCACAGATACGCAGTATTTT. It codes for CASSEPIAGGSTDTQYF.

The gene calls are TRBV4-2 and TRBJ2-7, with 10 positions matching TRBD2. The CDR3 contains 16 residues. Germline values: CDR1 LGHNA, CDR2 YNFKEQ. Germline trimming cut 6 bases from V and 1 base from J; bases unmatched to any gene: 9. CDR3 bases: TGTGCCAGCAGTCGACTAGCGGGCCTTACTTCCTACGAGCAGTACTTC. Translated: CASSRLAGLTSYEQYF.

The V and J genes are TRBV10-3 and TRBJ2-2, with 9 bases that match TRBD2. The CDR3 is 16 residues long. Germline V CDR1 and CDR2: ENHRY, SYGVKD. Trimming took 4 bases from V and 1 from J; bases not matched to a gene: 4. CDR3 sequence (DNA): TGTGCCATCAGTGCACAAGCGGGAGGGAACACCGGGGAGCTGTTTTTT. As protein: CAISAQAGGNTGELFF.

V is TRBV5-6 and J is TRBJ2-1, with D uncertain. There are 16 residues in the CDR3. Germline assignment: CDR1 SGHDT and CDR2 YYEEEE. V gave up 3 bases and J gave up 2 bases, with 15 bases separating them. The DNA of the CDR3 is TGTGCCAGCAGCTCCACACCCACTGGGGCCTACAATGAGCAGTTCTTC. It yields the protein CASSSTPTGAYNEQFF.

J is TRBJ2-7 and V is TRBV19, with a possible D match to TRBD2 (5 bases). CDR3 length equals 13 residues. The germline gives CDR1 LNHDA, CDR2 SQIVND (reference sequence). V lost 6 bases to trimming and J lost 2 bases, with 11 bases between them. The CDR3 DNA reads TGTGCCAGTAGCCTCCCCGGGACCTACGAGCAGTACTTC. As protein: CASSLPGTYEQYF.

J is TRBJ2-7 and V is TRBV4-2; the match to TRBD2 covers 8 bases. With 0 bases clipped from V and 1 base from J, the junction kept 5 bases outside the gene matches. This CDR3 has 16 residues. Per germline, CDR1 LGHNA and CDR2 YNFKEQ. The DNA of the CDR3 is TGTGCCAGCAGCCAAGACCCGGCGGGAGGATCCTACGAGCAGTACTTC. Residues: CASSQDPAGGSYEQYF.

J is TRBJ2-1 and V is TRBV19; D might be TRBD2 (5 bases). Trimming left V 5 bases short and J 8 bases short, with 28 bases between. This CDR3 has 18 amino acids. Germline V gives CDR1 LNHDA, CDR2 SQIVND (reference sequence). DNA of the CDR3: TGTGCCAGTAGTGCTAAACTAGTCGGGCACTTAAAAAGGGATGAGCAGTTCTTC. Amino acid sequence: CASSAKLVGHLKRDEQFF.

This sequence joins TRBV5-1 and TRBJ2-1, with 9 bases fitting TRBD2. Germline CDR1 reads SGHRS; CDR2 reads YFSETQ. V gave up 1 base and J gave up 3 bases; unmatched junction bases: 2. The CDR3 covers 15 residues. DNA of the CDR3: TGCGCCAGCAGCTTGACTAGCGGGCACTACAATGAGCAGTTCTTC. This codes for CASSLTSGHYNEQFF.

The genes are TRBV19 and TRBJ1-3; weak D call: TRBD1 (5 bases). CDR1 LNHDA and CDR2 SQIVND come from the germline V gene (reference sequence). The CDR3 sequence is 14 residues long. The germline V and J ends were trimmed by 10 bases and 1 base, with 14 bases remaining between them. CDR3 sequence (DNA): TGTGCCACCACTGGGGGTGATTCTGGAAACACCATATATTTT. Encoded protein: CATTGGDSGNTIYF.

This clone appeared a single time. J is TRBJ2-5 and V is TRBV7-2; TRBD1 matches 7 bases. There are 15 residues in the CDR3. V lost 1 base, J lost 2 bases, and 4 bases stayed unmatched. Germline values: CDR1 SGHTA, CDR2 FQGNSA. In DNA form, the CDR3 reads TGTGCCAGCAGCTTAGGACCGGGACAGCAAGAGACCCAGTACTTC. Amino acids: CASSLGPGQQETQYF.

V gene TRBV11-2 combines with J gene TRBJ1-1; a weak D match, TRBD1 (5 bases). V was shortened by 5 bases and J by 3 bases, with 13 bases between the two germline ends. CDR3 length equals 14 residues. The germline CDR1 and CDR2 sequences are SGHAT and FQNNGV. The CDR3 loop is CASSPLGTHTEAFF. The CDR3 DNA follows: TGTGCCAGCAGCCCCCTAGGGACCCACACTGAAGCTTTCTTT.

The chain employs TRBV7-3 and TRBJ2-2; 7 bases are shared with TRBD2. The V gene end was trimmed by 1 base and the J gene end by 3 bases; junction bases not matched to a gene: 2. This CDR3 has 15 amino acids. Germline V gene sequence: CDR1 SGHTA, CDR2 FQGTGA. Here the CDR3 reads CASSLNGRYTGELFF. The CDR3 bases are TGTGCCAGCAGCTTAAACGGGAGGTACACCGGGGAGCTGTTTTTT.

This clone was seen a few times. The chain employs TRBV18 and TRBJ2-7, with TRBD1 matching 9 bases. Per the germline V gene, CDR1 is KGHSH and CDR2 is LQKENI. The CDR3 loop spans 14 amino acids. The V and J ends lost 3 bases and 5 bases, in that order; junction bases with no gene match: 5. The CDR3 protein is CASSPGTGLHEQYF. The CDR3 bases are TGTGCCAGCTCACCCGGGACAGGGCTACACGAGCAGTACTTC.

The CDR3: CASSLGSGSGKAETQYF. Written as DNA, the CDR3 is TGTGCCAGCAGCTTAGGGTCGGGTAGCGGGAAAGCGGAGACCCAGTACTTC. The gene calls are TRBV7-6 and TRBJ2-5; 8 nucleotides line up with TRBD2. CDR3 length equals 17 residues. Germline lookup yields CDR1 SGHVS and CDR2 FNYEAQ. J was trimmed by 5 bases and V by 1 base; bases with no gene match: 12.

Turning to this clone: Other DNA sequences from this sample encode an identical CDR3 as well. The chain combines TRBV5-1 with TRBJ2-1; 8 bases agree with TRBD2. There are 15 residues in the CDR3. V lost 1 base to trimming and J lost 4 bases; unmatched junction nucleotides: 4. Germline V CDR1 and CDR2: SGHRS, YFSETQ. CDR3 sequence: CASSLSSGGYNEQFF. CDR3 DNA: TGCGCCAGCAGCTTGTCATCGGGGGGGTACAATGAGCAGTTCTTC.

The chain has TRBV5-1 and TRBJ2-1; TRBD2 matches 12 bases. The CDR3 totals 15 residues. The junction had 6 bases not matched to a gene; V was cut back by 3 bases and J by 8 bases. The germline V gene encodes CDR1 SGHRS and CDR2 YFSETQ. The CDR3 DNA reads as TGCGCCAGCAGCTGGACTAGCGGGAATGGCGATGAGCAGTTCTTC. Encoded protein: CASSWTSGNGDEQFF.

The V call is TRBV2, the J call TRBJ1-5; D remains ambiguous. The length of the CDR3 is 14 residues. CDR1 is SNHLY, CDR2 FYNNEI, per germline. Trimming stripped 7 bases from V and 0 bases from J, with 10 bases between. CDR3 in DNA: TGTGCCAGCACGGAGACATATAGCAATCAGCCCCAGCATTTT. It encodes CASTETYSNQPQHF.

This chain links TRBV5-1 with TRBJ2-7; TRBD1 might be the D (6 bases). The CDR3 loop spans 14 amino acids. Trimming cost V 5 bases and J 3 bases, with 15 bases left between them. The germline CDR1 and CDR2 sequences are SGHRS and YFSETQ. The chain's CDR3 is CASRLRDTYYEQYF. The CDR3 DNA follows: TGCGCCAGCAGATTACGGGACACCTACTACGAGCAGTACTTC.

CDR3 region: CASSHLALDRHDNQPQHF. For the CDR3, the DNA is TGTGCCAGTAGTCACCTTGCGTTAGACAGACATGACAATCAGCCCCAGCATTTT. This rearrangement joins TRBV19 to TRBJ1-5; TRBD1 is a possible D gene (5 bases). V gave up 5 bases and J gave up 3 bases, with 23 bases separating them. Germline values: CDR1 LNHDA, CDR2 SQIVND (reference sequence). The CDR3 has 18 amino acids.

This sequence joins TRBV11-3 and TRBJ2-7; D is uncertain. The CDR3 covers 14 residues. Germline V lookup: CDR1 SGHNT, CDR2 YENEEA. Trimming took off 2 bases at V and 0 bases at J, with 8 bases between the two ends. The DNA for the CDR3 is TGTGCCAGCAGCTTAAGCCCCAGCTCCTACGAGCAGTACTTC. Its protein is CASSLSPSSYEQYF. Based on the CDR3 plus reference TRBV11-3 and TRBJ2-7, the full variable domain is EAGVVQSPRYKIIEKKQPVAFWCNPISGHNTLYWYLQNLGQGPELLIRYENEEAVDDSQLPKDRFSAERLKGVDSTLKIQPAELGDSAVYLCASSLSPSSYEQYFGPGTRLTVT.

The V gene is TRBV14, the J gene TRBJ2-5; D ambiguous. With 0 bases removed from V and 7 bases from J, the gap between germline ends came to 18 bases. The CDR3 length is 16 residues. Germline loops: CDR1 SGHDN, CDR2 FVKESK. The CDR3 is CASSQESAAGSGTQYF. In nucleotides, the CDR3 is TGTGCCAGCAGCCAAGAGTCGGCCGCCGGATCGGGGACCCAGTACTTC.

CDR3: CASSLAGQGYTF. DNA of the CDR3: TGCGCCAGCAGCTTGGCCGGGCAAGGCTACACCTTC. The chain combines TRBV5-1 with TRBJ1-2; D is unclear. Trimming left V 0 bases short and J 8 bases short, with 8 bases between. Germline loops: CDR1 SGHRS, CDR2 YFSETQ. This CDR3 comprises 12 residues.